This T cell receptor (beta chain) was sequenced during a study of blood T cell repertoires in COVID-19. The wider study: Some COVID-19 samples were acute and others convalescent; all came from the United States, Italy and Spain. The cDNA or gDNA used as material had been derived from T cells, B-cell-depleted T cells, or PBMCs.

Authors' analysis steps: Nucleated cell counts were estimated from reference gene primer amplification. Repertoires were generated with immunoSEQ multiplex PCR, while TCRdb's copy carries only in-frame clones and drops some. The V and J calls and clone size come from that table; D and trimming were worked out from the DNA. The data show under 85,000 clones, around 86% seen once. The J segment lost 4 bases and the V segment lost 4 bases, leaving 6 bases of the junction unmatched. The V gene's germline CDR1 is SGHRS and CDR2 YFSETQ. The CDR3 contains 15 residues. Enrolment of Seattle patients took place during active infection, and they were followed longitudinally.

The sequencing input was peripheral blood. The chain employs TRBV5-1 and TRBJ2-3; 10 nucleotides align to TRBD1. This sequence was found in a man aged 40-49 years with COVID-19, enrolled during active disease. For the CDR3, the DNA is TGCGCCAGCAGCACCCGAGGGACAGGGGCAGATACGCAGTATTTT. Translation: CASSTRGTGADTQYF.